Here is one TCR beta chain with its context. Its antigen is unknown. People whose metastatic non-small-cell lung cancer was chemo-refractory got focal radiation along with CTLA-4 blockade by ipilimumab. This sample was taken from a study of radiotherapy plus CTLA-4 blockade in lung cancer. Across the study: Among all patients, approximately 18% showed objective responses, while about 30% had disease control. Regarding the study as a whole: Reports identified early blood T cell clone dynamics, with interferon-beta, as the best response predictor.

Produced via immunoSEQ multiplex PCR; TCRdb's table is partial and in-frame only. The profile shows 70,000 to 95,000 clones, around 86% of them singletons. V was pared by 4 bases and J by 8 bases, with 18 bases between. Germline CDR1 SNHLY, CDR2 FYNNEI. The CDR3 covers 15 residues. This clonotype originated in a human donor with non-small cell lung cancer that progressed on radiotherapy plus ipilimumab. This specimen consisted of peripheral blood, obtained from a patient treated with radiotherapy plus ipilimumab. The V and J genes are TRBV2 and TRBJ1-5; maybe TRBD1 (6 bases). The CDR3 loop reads CASSGGAGPYEPQHF. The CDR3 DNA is TGTGCCAGCAGTGGGGGGGCAGGCCCCTATGAGCCCCAGCATTTT.